A single sample gave rise to the 32 T cell receptor beta chains below, sequenced in a study of blood T cell repertoires in COVID-19. Sequencing used immunoSEQ multiplex PCR; TCRdb keeps in-frame clones, though not all of them. The table records roughly 220,000 clones, approximately 86% of them present only once. Material: PBMCs or T cells enriched from blood (not recorded which). All receptors derive from a woman between 45 and 60 years old with acute COVID-19.

The chain links TRBV7-3 to TRBJ2-3; 10 bases map to TRBD1. The CDR3 covers 15 residues. CDR1 and CDR2 from the germline V gene are SGHTA and FQGTGA. The junction had 5 bases not matched to a gene; V was cut back by 5 bases and J by 3 bases. The CDR3 sequence is CASSRSGQGTDTQYF. The CDR3 DNA is TGTGCCAGCAGCAGATCGGGACAGGGGACAGATACGCAGTATTTT. Full variable domain (missing parts from reference TRBV7-3 and TRBJ2-3): GAGVSQTPSNKVTEKGKYVELRCDPISGHTALYWYRQSLGQGPEFLIYFQGTGAADDSGLPNDRFFAVRPEGSVSTLKIQRTERGDSAVYLCASSRSGQGTDTQYFGPGTRLTVL.

In its sample, this clone was seen a few times. The chain couples TRBV7-3 to TRBJ2-3; D possibly corresponds to TRBD2 (5 bases). Germline lookup yields CDR1 SGHTA and CDR2 FQGTGA. The length of the CDR3 is 14 residues. Trimming took off 5 bases at V and 6 bases at J, with 15 bases between the two ends. For the CDR3, the DNA is TGTGCCAGCAGCACAACCGGAAGGAGGGATACGCAGTATTTT. This codes for CASSTTGRRDTQYF.

The V call is TRBV7-3, the J call TRBJ2-3; 9 bases match TRBD2. The CDR3 extends over 17 amino acids. CDR1 and CDR2 (germline): SGHTA, FQGTGA. The J segment lost 3 bases and the V segment lost 2 bases, leaving 9 bases of the junction unmatched. The CDR3 sequence is CASSLAGGPVITDTQYF. CDR3 in DNA: TGTGCCAGCAGCTTAGCGGGAGGGCCTGTGATAACAGATACGCAGTATTTT.

A few counts support this clone. The V gene is TRBV7-2, the J gene TRBJ1-6, with a tentative D call TRBD1 (5 bases). The CDR3 contains 13 residues. V was shortened by 6 bases and J by 10 bases, with 13 bases between the two germline ends. Per the germline V gene, CDR1 is SGHTA and CDR2 is FQGNSA. The chain's CDR3 is CASSRGFGSPLHF. CDR3 bases: TGTGCCAGCAGTAGGGGCTTTGGGTCACCCCTCCACTTT.

This chain connects TRBV3-1 (or the pseudogene TRBV3-2) to TRBJ2-5; 10 bases match TRBD2. This CDR3 spans 15 amino acids. Germline CDR1 LGHDT, CDR2 YNNKEL (reference sequence). J gave up 3 bases and V 2 bases, and 3 bases lay outside the gene matches. CDR3 coding DNA: TGTGCCAGCAGCCAAAGAGGACTAGCGGAAGAGACCCAGTACTTC. As protein: CASSQRGLAEETQYF.

This chain uses TRBV7-9 with TRBJ2-7, with 9 bases lining up with TRBD2. Germline CDR1 reads SEHNR; CDR2 reads FQNEAQ (reference sequence). The CDR3 covers 14 residues. The V segment lost 2 bases and the J segment 2 bases; nucleotides outside the gene matches: 1. The CDR3 DNA is TGTGCCAGCAGCTTACTAGCGGGAACCTACGAGCAGTACTTC. Encoded protein: CASSLLAGTYEQYF. The complete variable domain, with remaining parts taken from reference TRBV7-9 and TRBJ2-7, reads DTGVSQNPRHKITKRGQNVTFRCDPISEHNRLYWYRQTLGQGPEFLTYFQNEAQLEKSRLLSDRFSAERPKGSFSTLEIQRTEQGDSAMYLCASSLLAGTYEQYFGPGTRLTVT.

This clone was picked up one time. This sequence joins TRBV18 and TRBJ2-1, with D possibly matching TRBD2 (5 bases). Looked up from germline, CDR1 is KGHSH and CDR2 is LQKENI. The CDR3 sequence is 17 residues long. V lost 2 bases and J 2 bases, leaving 16 bases between the germline ends. The CDR3 DNA follows: TGTGCCAGCTCACCAAGTCCACGGGGAATGGCCTACAATGAGCAGTTCTTC. Translation: CASSPSPRGMAYNEQFF.

This clone was picked up one time. The chain couples TRBV9 to TRBJ2-2, with a possible D match to TRBD2 (5 bases). CDR1 and CDR2 from the germline V gene are SGDLS and YYNGEE. The CDR3 length is 13 residues. The V gene lost 4 bases and the J gene lost 7 bases, with 11 bases spanning the gap. This chain's CDR3 is CASSPDWGGELFF. CDR3 DNA: TGTGCCAGCAGCCCGGACTGGGGCGGGGAGCTGTTTTTT.

This chain links TRBV5-6 with TRBJ2-2; no clear D gene. In germline, CDR1 is SGHDT, CDR2 YYEEEE. This CDR3 spans 17 amino acids. V was clipped by 3 bases and J by 1 base, with 16 bases between them. The CDR3 coding sequence is TGTGCCAGCAGCTCCCCCGGTTTAGTTTGGAACACCGGGGAGCTGTTTTTT. Its protein product is CASSSPGLVWNTGELFF.

This chain joins TRBV28 and TRBJ2-7, with D hard to call. V dropped 5 bases and J dropped 4 bases, with 3 bases sitting between them. Germline loops: CDR1 MDHEN, CDR2 SYDVKM. This CDR3 region has 10 residues. CDR3 protein: CASSQYEQYF. In DNA form, the CDR3 reads TGTGCCAGCAGTCAATACGAGCAGTACTTC.

The J gene is TRBJ2-1, the V gene TRBV6-5; D is unclear. The V and J ends lost 2 bases and 3 bases respectively, with 11 bases between them. The germline V gene has CDR1 MNHEY and CDR2 SVGAGI. This CDR3 region has 15 residues. As DNA, the CDR3 is TGTGCCAGCAGTTACAACTCCGAATACTACAATGAGCAGTTCTTC. As protein: CASSYNSEYYNEQFF.

CDR3 protein: CASTGLRSSPDTQYF. The CDR3 coding sequence is TGTGCCAGCACTGGGCTTAGATCGAGCCCAGATACGCAGTATTTT. The chain uses TRBV5-6 and TRBJ2-3; D remains ambiguous. CDR1 SGHDT and CDR2 YYEEEE come from the germline V gene. The CDR3 is made up of 15 amino acids. The germline V and J ends were trimmed by 6 bases and 4 bases, with 18 bases remaining between them.

The CDR3 sequence: CASSLTGRASGRNEQFF. DNA of the CDR3: TGTGCCAGCAGCTTAACGGGTAGGGCTAGCGGGAGAAATGAGCAGTTCTTC. V is TRBV7-3 and J is TRBJ2-1; 10 bases are a match to TRBD2. This CDR3 has 17 amino acids. Germline CDR1 is SGHTA and CDR2 is FQGTGA. The trim removed 0 bases at V and 7 bases at J, leaving 9 bases unmatched.

This rearrangement joins TRBV7-9 to TRBJ2-3; 15 positions agree with TRBD2. The CDR3 sequence is 17 residues long. V dropped 5 bases and J dropped 5; count of bases not matched to a gene: 8. The germline V gene encodes CDR1 SEHNR and CDR2 FQNEAQ (reference sequence). The CDR3 sequence is CASSTRTSGRAEDTQYF. Written as DNA, the CDR3 is TGTGCCAGCAGCACCAGGACTAGCGGGAGGGCGGAAGATACGCAGTATTTT.

This chain connects TRBV18 to TRBJ2-5; 8 bases fit TRBD1. The V and J ends lost 4 bases and 4 bases, in that order; junction bases with no gene match: 5. The CDR3 runs to 14 residues. The V gene's germline CDR1 is KGHSH and CDR2 LQKENI. This CDR3 is CASSHPTGAETQYF. The CDR3 DNA follows: TGTGCCAGCTCACACCCGACAGGGGCAGAGACCCAGTACTTC.

The J gene is TRBJ1-1, the V gene TRBV27; 7 nucleotides match TRBD1. Germline assignment: CDR1 MNHEY and CDR2 SMNVEV (reference sequence). V lost 8 bases and J lost 5; bases outside the gene matches: 11. The CDR3 sequence is 14 residues long. CDR3: CASPPRGEWTEAFF. In DNA, the CDR3 is TGTGCCAGCCCACCCAGGGGGGAGTGGACTGAAGCTTTCTTT.

The chain has TRBV27 and TRBJ1-2, with 7 bases identical to TRBD1. V shed 6 bases and J 3 bases; nucleotides not matched to a gene: 10. The germline V gene has CDR1 MNHEY and CDR2 SMNVEV (reference sequence). CDR3 length equals 15 residues. The chain's CDR3 is CASRAPRQGDYGYTF. CDR3 nucleotide sequence: TGTGCCAGCAGAGCCCCCCGACAGGGTGACTATGGCTACACCTTC.

The chain joins TRBV4-2 to TRBJ2-7; 9 bases agree with TRBD2. CDR3 length: 15 amino acids. Germline loops: CDR1 LGHNA, CDR2 YNFKEQ. V was clipped by 2 bases and J by 2 bases; unmatched bases: 4. The CDR3 loop reads CASSQRLAATYEQYF. In DNA form, the CDR3 reads TGTGCCAGCAGCCAAAGACTAGCGGCCACCTACGAGCAGTACTTC.

This clone came up once. The chain carries TRBV20-1 and TRBJ2-5; D ambiguous. Germline CDR1 and CDR2: DFQATT and SNEGSKA (reference sequence). V was shortened by 4 bases and J by 4 bases, with 7 bases between the two germline ends. This CDR3 has 11 residues. This chain's CDR3 is CSAIYSETQYF. The DNA of the CDR3 is TGCAGTGCTATTTACTCAGAGACCCAGTACTTC.

The genes are TRBV29-1 and TRBJ2-1; maybe TRBD2 (6 bases). Trimming removed 5 bases from V and 6 bases from J, with 11 bases in between. CDR1 is SQVTM and CDR2 is ANQGSEA in the germline V gene. The CDR3 consists of 12 residues. The CDR3 DNA is TGCAGCGTTCGAGGACTAACCAATGAGCAGTTCTTC. Its translation is CSVRGLTNEQFF.

V gene TRBV24-1 combines with J gene TRBJ2-1; possibly TRBD2 for D (6 bases). Germline V gene data show CDR1 as KGHDR and CDR2 as SFDVKD. Trimming took off 5 bases at V and 2 bases at J, with 15 bases between the two ends. The CDR3 length is 16 residues. The CDR3 bases are TGTGCCACCAGTGGCTTGGGGGGAGAAACCTACAATGAGCAGTTCTTC. Its translation: CATSGLGGETYNEQFF.

The V and J genes are TRBV7-9 and TRBJ1-1; TRBD1 matches at 8 bases. The CDR3 has 13 amino acids. Germline V lookup: CDR1 SEHNR, CDR2 FQNEAQ (reference sequence). Germline trimming cut 9 bases from V and 5 bases from J; bases unmatched to any gene: 8. The CDR3 DNA reads TGTGCCAGTTTTAATACAGGGGGGACTGAAGCTTTCTTT. Amino acid sequence: CASFNTGGTEAFF.

Worth noting for this clone: Within the sample, other DNA sequences also encode this same CDR3. The rearrangement links TRBV5-1 to TRBJ1-2; 7 bases fit TRBD1. Germline lookup yields CDR1 SGHRS and CDR2 YFSETQ. V trimming: 0 bases; J trimming: 6 bases; junction bases outside the gene matches: 5. CDR3 length: 14 residues. CDR3 bases: TGCGCCAGCAGCTTGGGGCAGGGGGTGGATGGCTACACCTTC. It translates to CASSLGQGVDGYTF.

The V and J genes are TRBV6-5 and TRBJ2-3; TRBD2 matches 7 bases. V lost 4 bases, J lost 1 base, and 8 bases stayed unmatched. CDR3 length equals 16 residues. The germline V gene has CDR1 MNHEY and CDR2 SVGAGI. Here the CDR3 reads CASSSDGLAGTDTQYF. The DNA of the CDR3 is TGTGCCAGCAGTTCCGACGGCCTAGCGGGCACAGATACGCAGTATTTT.

The V and J genes are TRBV2 and TRBJ1-1, with no clear D. CDR1 SNHLY and CDR2 FYNNEI come from the germline V gene. The V end was cut by 6 bases, the J end by 4 bases, with 9 bases between. This CDR3 has 12 residues. CDR3 DNA sequence: TGTGCCAGCAGATATTCGGGCACTGAAGCTTTCTTT. This encodes CASRYSGTEAFF.

This clone was seen only a few times. The CDR3 DNA reads as TGTGCCAGCAGTGCGGCAATCCCGGGGTCCTACAATGAGCAGTTCTTC. Translated, it gives CASSAAIPGSYNEQFF. This chain links TRBV2 with TRBJ2-1, with a weak D call TRBD2 (5 bases). The V gene lost 4 bases and the J gene lost 1 base, with 14 bases spanning the gap. The CDR3 consists of 16 residues. The V gene's germline CDR1 is SNHLY and CDR2 FYNNEI.

The V call is TRBV3-1 (or the pseudogene TRBV3-2), the J call TRBJ2-7; the D gene is possibly TRBD1 (6 bases). The length of the CDR3 is 14 residues. Trimming cost V 3 bases and J 5 bases, with 14 bases left between them. The germline V gene has CDR1 LGHDT and CDR2 YNNKEL (reference sequence). CDR3 coding DNA: TGTGCCAGCAGCCAGACCAGGACAGTGAACGAGCAGTACTTC. Amino acids: CASSQTRTVNEQYF.

The chain joins TRBV28 to TRBJ2-1; D might be TRBD2 (5 bases). CDR1 is MDHEN and CDR2 is SYDVKM in the germline V gene. Trimming stripped 8 bases from V and 6 bases from J, with 14 bases between. The CDR3 consists of 13 residues. The CDR3 sequence is CASSLSGSNEQFF. CDR3 DNA sequence: TGTGCCAGCTCCCTCAGTGGGAGCAATGAGCAGTTCTTC. Drawing the rest from reference TRBV28 and TRBJ2-1, the complete variable domain is DVKVTQSSRYLVKRTGEKVFLECVQDMDHENMFWYRQDPGLGLRLIYFSYDVKMKEKGDIPEGYSVSREKKERFSLILESASTNQTSMYLCASSLSGSNEQFFGPGTRLTVL.

The V and J genes are TRBV19 and TRBJ2-7; 7 positions match TRBD1. This CDR3 is built from 15 residues. After removal of 3 bases from V and 4 bases from J, the junction contained 9 bases not matched to a gene. Germline V CDR1 and CDR2: LNHDA, SQIVND (reference sequence). The CDR3 DNA reads TGTGCCAGTAGTATGGTTCGGGACAGAGCGTACGAGCAGTACTTC. Protein: CASSMVRDRAYEQYF.

Of note for this clone: A read error may account for a junction end that differs from germline. V usage is TRBV7-2 and J usage is TRBJ2-1, with 7 nucleotides matching TRBD1. The CDR3 contains 15 residues. Germline lookup yields CDR1 SGHTA and CDR2 FQGNSA. CDR3 loop: CASSLAGQSSNEQFF. CDR3 coding DNA: TGTGCCAGCAGCTTAGCGGGACAGTCCTCCAATGAGCAGTTCTTC.

The chain joins TRBV7-9 to TRBJ2-3, with a weak D call TRBD2 (6 bases). This CDR3 contains 14 residues. Germline values: CDR1 SEHNR, CDR2 FQNEAQ (reference sequence). The germline V and J ends were trimmed by 7 bases and 1 base, with 12 bases remaining between them. CDR3 coding DNA: TGTGCCAGCATCGAGGGACTCGGCACAGATACGCAGTATTTT. Translation: CASIEGLGTDTQYF.

The chain recombines TRBV28 with TRBJ1-1; the D gene is possibly TRBD1 (6 bases). Trimming pared 4 bases from V and 3 bases from J, leaving 21 bases between. This CDR3 is built from 17 residues. CDR1 is MDHEN and CDR2 is SYDVKM in the germline V gene. DNA for the CDR3: TGTGCCAGCAGTTCCCATTTTTGGACAGCGCCGGACACTGAAGCTTTCTTT. Translation gives CASSSHFWTAPDTEAFF.